Given below is one T cell receptor beta chain in context. Its antigen is still unknown. The sample is drawn from a study of shared clonotypes between healthy human individuals. About the research overall: Contributing individuals were two females and three males aged 18 to 49. A donor's plate count was three for CD4 naive and three for CD4 memory; CD8 naive had two and CD8 memory one.

Study findings and constraints: Rarefaction exposed incomplete sorted-subset sequencing despite large depth.

It was about 180 ng DNA, 25,000 to 35,000 T cell genomes, that sorted-subset replicate PCRs used. Measured with immunoSEQ multiplex PCR; TCRdb has only the in-frame clones, and not every one. The repertoire holds around 980,000 clones, with 78% as singletons. The sample taken for sequencing was memory CD4+ T cells from PBMCs. Subset specified: CD45RA-negative fraction. This receptor was obtained from a man younger than 30 in good health. Some clones in this sample may be carry-over from other donors' samples.

The CDR3 reads CASSLAPQNYEQYF. CDR3 nucleotide sequence: TGCGCCAGCAGCTTGGCCCCGCAGAACTACGAGCAGTACTTC. This sequence joins TRBV5-1 and TRBJ2-7, with D uncertain. The CDR3 runs 14 residues. The ends were cut back, 0 bases at V and 3 bases at J, with 10 bases in the middle. Germline values: CDR1 SGHRS, CDR2 YFSETQ. Drawing the rest from reference TRBV5-1 and TRBJ2-7, the complete variable domain is KAGVTQTPRYLIKTRGQQVTLSCSPISGHRSVSWYQQTPGQGLQFLFEYFSETQRNKGNFPGRFSGRQFSNSRSEMNVSTLELGDSALYLCASSLAPQNYEQYFGPGTRLTVT.